Below, 16 T cell receptor beta chains from the same sample are listed, as sequenced in a study of CD8 T cells in Susac syndrome. Reverse transcription of about 0.5 to 1 ug RNA used random hexamers. TCRdb reprocessed the immunoSEQ multiplex PCR reads via MiXCR and lists one record per CDR3 protein. This table holds approximately 190,000 distinct CDR3 sequences, approximately 95% found once. The sequenced sample was CD8+ T cells from PBMCs. The receptors originated from a human donor with Susac syndrome.

This clonotype has just one count. The gene calls are TRBV7-9 and TRBJ1-6; 7 bases are a match to TRBD1. The J segment lost 10 bases and the V segment lost 5 bases, leaving 11 bases of the junction unmatched. Germline values: CDR1 SEHNR, CDR2 FQNEAQ (reference sequence). This CDR3 has 15 amino acids. Here the CDR3 DNA reads TGTGCCAGCAGCCACACGACAGGGATGGTCTCACCCCTCCACTTT. Its protein is CASSHTTGMVSPLHF.

The rearrangement uses TRBV25-1 and TRBJ1-1; the D is unclear. V lost 4 bases, J lost 2 bases, and 8 bases lay in between. Germline CDR1 reads MGHDK; CDR2 reads SYGVNS. The CDR3 is 13 residues long. This CDR3 reads CASSAWRNTEAFF. DNA for the CDR3: TGTGCCAGCAGTGCCTGGAGAAACACTGAAGCTTTCTTT.

This rearrangement joins TRBV3-1 to TRBJ2-1; tentative D call: TRBD1 (7 bases). The ends were cut back, 6 bases at V and 8 bases at J, with 23 bases in the middle. Germline-derived CDR1 and CDR2 are LGHDT and YNNKEL (reference sequence). This CDR3 contains 16 residues. In nucleotides, the CDR3 is TGTGCCAGCAGACGAAACCAGGGGGGACCCCGCGATGAGCAGTTCTTC. It translates to CASRRNQGGPRDEQFF.

The chain uses TRBV5-1 and TRBJ2-2; TRBD2 might be the D (7 bases). V was pared by 0 bases and J by 6 bases, with 12 bases between. Germline V gives CDR1 SGHRS, CDR2 YFSETQ. CDR3 length: 15 amino acids. CDR3 sequence (DNA): TGCGCCAGCAGCTTGGAACAGGGAGGGGCCGGGGAGCTGTTTTTT. The encoded protein is CASSLEQGGAGELFF.

The chain recombines TRBV29-1 with TRBJ1-5; 8 nucleotides line up with TRBD1. The V segment lost 4 bases and the J segment 8 bases; nucleotides outside the gene matches: 4. Germline CDR1 and CDR2: SQVTM and ANQGSEA. CDR3 length equals 12 residues. Here the CDR3 reads CSVGTGKEPQHF. The CDR3 DNA is TGCAGCGTTGGGACAGGGAAAGAGCCCCAGCATTTT.

The V call is TRBV6-5, the J call TRBJ1-5; D ambiguous. The CDR3 is made up of 16 amino acids. Germline loops: CDR1 MNHEY, CDR2 SVGAGI. Deletions cut 2 bases from V and 7 bases from J, with 18 bases between. The CDR3 sequence is CASSYHIIKGRQPQHF. In nucleotides, the CDR3 is TGTGCCAGCAGTTACCACATAATTAAAGGCAGGCAGCCCCAGCATTTT.

This chain joins TRBV29-1 and TRBJ2-3; D perhaps matches TRBD2 (6 bases). Germline lookup yields CDR1 SQVTM and CDR2 ANQGSEA. There are 13 residues in the CDR3. Trimming pared 7 bases from V and 0 bases from J, leaving 11 bases between. CDR3 sequence: CSARGFSTDTQYF. In DNA form, the CDR3 reads TGCAGCGCCCGGGGGTTTAGCACAGATACGCAGTATTTT.

This chain joins TRBV10-3 and TRBJ2-1; the D gene is possibly TRBD2 (5 bases). V was cut by 1 base and J by 5 bases, with 12 bases left in between. CDR3 length: 15 amino acids. Germline CDR1 and CDR2: ENHRY and SYGVKD. CDR3 nucleotides: TGTGCCATCAGTGAGTTGGGAGCCTACGACAATGAGCAGTTCTTC. It specifies CAISELGAYDNEQFF.

The V call is TRBV2, the J call TRBJ2-7, with D perhaps matching TRBD1 (5 bases). V was cut by 7 bases and J by 9 bases, with 22 bases left in between. This CDR3 is 14 amino acids long. The germline gives CDR1 SNHLY, CDR2 FYNNEI. In nucleotides, the CDR3 is TGTGCCAGCATCCCAGTCTCGAGCGACCAGGGGCAGTACTTC. This sequence encodes CASIPVSSDQGQYF.

Concerning this clonotype itself: The junction shows a germline mismatch at one end, possibly a read error. The chain couples TRBV4-1 to TRBJ2-2; 11 bases match TRBD2. This CDR3 comprises 16 residues. CDR1 is MGHRA, CDR2 YSYEKL, per germline. The CDR3 DNA reads TGCGCCAGCAGTCAAGCCCCTAGCGGGAGGACCGGGGAGCTGTTTTTT. Translated, it gives CASSQAPSGRTGELFF.

The V gene is TRBV4-1, the J gene TRBJ2-1, with 9 bases that match TRBD1. Unmatched junction bases numbered 7, after V lost 8 bases and J lost 5 bases. The CDR3 extends over 14 amino acids. In germline, CDR1 is MGHRA, CDR2 YSYEKL. The CDR3: CASRPGQGHNEQFF. DNA for the CDR3: TGCGCCAGCCGACCGGGACAGGGACACAATGAGCAGTTCTTC.

V is TRBV29-1 and J is TRBJ1-1; D is ambiguous. There are 12 residues in the CDR3. The germline V gene has CDR1 SQVTM and CDR2 ANQGSEA. V was trimmed by 2 bases and J by 3 bases, leaving 7 bases between them. CDR3: CSVESGDTEAFF. CDR3 sequence (DNA): TGCAGCGTTGAATCGGGAGACACTGAAGCTTTCTTT.

J is TRBJ1-1 and V is TRBV12-5, with D uncertain. The CDR3 is 13 amino acids. V was trimmed by 2 bases and J by 0 bases, leaving 4 bases between them. CDR1 LGHNT and CDR2 FRNRAP come from the germline V gene. CDR3: CASGLTVNTEAFF. CDR3 DNA sequence: TGTGCTAGTGGTTTGACAGTGAACACTGAAGCTTTCTTT.

This clonotype was detected a few times. CDR3 DNA sequence: TGTGCCAGCAGCTTTAGGGGGGAGCAGTACTTC. Protein: CASSFRGEQYF. The V and J genes are TRBV5-4 and TRBJ2-7, with D possibly matching TRBD1 (6 bases). V dropped 2 bases and J dropped 7 bases, with 7 bases sitting between them. Germline values: CDR1 SGHNT, CDR2 YYREEE (reference sequence). This CDR3 is 11 amino acids long.

The chain is built from TRBV4-1 and TRBJ2-1; D possibly corresponds to TRBD1 (5 bases). This CDR3 contains 15 residues. Trimming cost V 0 bases and J 6 bases, with 12 bases left between them. The V gene's germline CDR1 is MGHRA and CDR2 YSYEKL. For the CDR3, the DNA is TGCGCCAGCAGCCAAGAAGGGCGGACACCCAATGAGCAGTTCTTC. Translating it yields CASSQEGRTPNEQFF.

The V and J genes are TRBV2 and TRBJ2-3; 8 bases are a match to TRBD2. CDR1 is SNHLY and CDR2 is FYNNEI in the germline V gene. After removal of 2 bases from V and 5 bases from J, the junction contained 6 bases not matched to a gene. The CDR3 covers 15 residues. The CDR3 region has the DNA TGTGCCAGCAGTGAATTAGCGGGGATCGGAGATACGCAGTATTTT. The encoded protein is CASSELAGIGDTQYF.